The 18 T cell receptor beta chains in this list originate from one sample, sequenced in a study of vaccination and CD4 T cells after COVID-19 (dated by TCRdb to 2021 to 2024). Libraries came from PCR. TCRdb lists the instrument as Illumina iSeq 100. DNA from cultured CD4+ T cells was subjected to TCR sequencing with the Oncomine TCR Beta short-read assay at the Johns Hopkins FTIC core. In TCRdb, the public reads were trimmed at Q25 with fastp and aligned with MiXCR, with productive beta chains retained. Here each entry gathers all rows of one CDR3 protein and keeps the most common genes and DNA. Across this sample there are 3,200 or so distinct CDR3 sequences, with around 74% seen only once. The top ten clones comprise around 23% of the sample. Interpreted using the paper, the treatment or condition label stands for: approximately 9-day PBMC culture with coronavirus spike peptide pools or control peptides (ViraFEST assay).

These receptors have no known antigen. Specimen: CD4+ T cells from blood, cultured in vitro. These receptors originate from a human donor who had recovered from COVID-19.

J is TRBJ1-5 and V is TRBV6-2 or TRBV6-3, with a possible D match to TRBD1 (5 bases). There are 16 residues in the CDR3. V lost 6 bases and J 5 bases, leaving 20 bases between the germline ends. The germline gives CDR1 MNHEY, CDR2 SVGEGT. CDR3 in DNA: TGTGCCAGCAGGAAAATGCGGGTAGGGGCCGATCAGCCCCAGCATTTT. As protein: CASRKMRVGADQPQHF.

In DNA form, the CDR3 reads TGTGCCAGCAGACGGTTGGGGACCTCCTACGAGCAGTACTTC. Protein product: CASRRLGTSYEQYF. The rearrangement joins TRBV6-2 or TRBV6-3 to TRBJ2-7, with D perhaps assigned TRBD1 or TRBD2 (5 bases each). V gave up 6 bases and J gave up 0 bases, with 12 bases separating them. This CDR3 has 14 residues. In germline, CDR1 is MNHEY, CDR2 SVGEGT.

DNA for the CDR3: TGTGCCAGCAGCTTGGAACAAACCGCGCCCTATGGCTACACCTTC. Amino acids: CASSLEQTAPYGYTF. The chain combines TRBV5-4 with TRBJ1-2; no reliable D call. Germline V lookup: CDR1 SGHNT, CDR2 YYREEE (reference sequence). This CDR3 is 15 amino acids long. Trimming took off 0 bases at V and 4 bases at J, with 13 bases between the two ends.

The V and J genes are TRBV7-2 and TRBJ2-5, with D tentatively TRBD1 (5 bases). Germline CDR1 SGHTA, CDR2 FQGNSA. CDR3 length: 14 amino acids. Trimming left V 5 bases short and J 5 bases short, with 15 bases between. CDR3 sequence: CASSPVNPGETQYF. For the CDR3, the DNA is TGTGCCAGCAGCCCCGTCAATCCAGGGGAGACCCAGTACTTC.

This clonotype occurred once. The V and J genes are TRBV10-3 and TRBJ1-4, with 7 bases identical to TRBD1. The germline V gene encodes CDR1 ENHRY and CDR2 SYGVKD. The J segment lost 8 bases and the V segment lost 0 bases, leaving 6 bases of the junction unmatched. CDR3 length equals 15 residues. The DNA for the CDR3 is TGTGCCATCAGTGAGTCCTCCAGGGGGAACGAAAAACTGTTTTTT. This gives the protein CAISESSRGNEKLFF.

The chain has TRBV7-2 and TRBJ1-2; weak D call: TRBD1 (5 bases). Trimming cost V 1 base and J 0 bases, with 6 bases left between them. From germline, CDR1 is SGHTA and CDR2 FQGNSA. This CDR3 has 14 amino acids. In DNA form, the CDR3 reads TGTGCCAGCAGCTTAGAGGGGTCTAACTATGGCTACACCTTC. Residues: CASSLEGSNYGYTF.

In its sample, this clonotype was seen a few times. The chain couples TRBV10-3 to TRBJ1-6; a weak D match, TRBD1 (6 bases). CDR3 length equals 16 residues. Trimming shortened V by 0 bases and J by 9 bases, and 15 bases separated the two germline ends. The V gene's germline CDR1 is ENHRY and CDR2 SYGVKD. The CDR3 loop reads CAISESYSQGGSPLHF. CDR3 bases: TGTGCCATCAGTGAGTCGTACTCACAGGGCGGTTCACCCCTCCACTTT.

This clonotype is hyperexpanded in the sample. The rearrangement links TRBV7-2 to TRBJ1-5, with D hard to call. The germline V and J ends were trimmed by 1 base and 12 bases, with 13 bases remaining between them. Per germline, CDR1 SGHTA and CDR2 FQGNSA. This CDR3 has 13 amino acids. CDR3 sequence: CASSLDYSQIQHF. In nucleotides, the CDR3 is TGTGCCAGCAGCTTAGATTACAGCCAAATCCAGCATTTT.

This clonotype was picked up a small number of times. The chain combines TRBV18 with TRBJ1-6, with 8 nucleotides matching TRBD1. Trimming removed 4 bases from V and 10 bases from J; junction bases left unmatched: 9. This CDR3 has 15 residues. Germline V gene lookup returns CDR1 KGHSH and CDR2 LQKENI. The CDR3 bases are TGTGCCAGCTCACTCGGGACAGGAAGGGTATCACCCCTCCACTTT. Protein product: CASSLGTGRVSPLHF. Combining the CDR3 with reference TRBV18 and TRBJ1-6 gives the whole variable domain NAGVMQNPRHLVRRRGQEARLRCSPMKGHSHVYWYRQLPEEGLKFMVYLQKENIIDESGMPKERFSAEFPKEGPSILRIQQVVRGDSAAYFCASSLGTGRVSPLHFGNGTRLTVT.

V gene TRBV20-1 combines with J gene TRBJ1-6; D is possibly TRBD1 (6 bases). This CDR3 contains 13 residues. Germline-derived CDR1 and CDR2 are DFQATT and SNEGSKA (reference sequence). Trimming took off 3 bases at V and 7 bases at J, with 10 bases between the two ends. CDR3 loop: CSASDGGNSPLHF. Here the CDR3 DNA reads TGCAGTGCTAGTGACGGGGGCAATTCACCCCTCCACTTT.

V is TRBV18 and J is TRBJ1-2; 7 nucleotides agree with TRBD1. The J segment lost 4 bases and the V segment lost 3 bases, leaving 8 bases of the junction unmatched. Germline CDR1 reads KGHSH; CDR2 reads LQKENI. The CDR3 totals 15 residues. DNA for the CDR3: TGTGCCAGCTCACCTGAACAGGGGATTGTCTATGGCTACACCTTC. Its translation is CASSPEQGIVYGYTF.

The V gene is TRBV7-8, the J gene TRBJ1-6; D may be TRBD1 (6 bases). With 0 bases removed from V and 10 bases from J, the gap between germline ends came to 16 bases. Germline values: CDR1 SGHVS, CDR2 FQNEAQ. The CDR3 is 16 amino acids. The CDR3 bases are TGTGCCAGCAGCTTAGCGAGTATCGGGACAAAGTCACCCCTCCACTTT. Translating gives CASSLASIGTKSPLHF. Complete variable domain (other parts from reference TRBV7-8 and TRBJ1-6): GAGVSQSPRYKVAKRGQDVALRCDPISGHVSLFWYQQALGQGPEFLTYFQNEAQLDKSGLPSDRFFAERPEGSVSTLKIQRTQQEDSAVYLCASSLASIGTKSPLHFGNGTRLTVT.

The rearrangement links TRBV6-4 to TRBJ1-6, with 9 nucleotides matching TRBD1. The V and J ends lost 9 bases and 8 bases, in that order; junction bases with no gene match: 8. Germline CDR1 is MRHNA and CDR2 is SNTAGT. This CDR3 contains 14 residues. In DNA, the CDR3 is TGTGCCAGTAGCCTGGACAGGGGTCATTCACCCCTCCACTTT. Encoded protein: CASSLDRGHSPLHF.

The V call is TRBV6-4, the J call TRBJ1-1, with D unclear. The CDR3 is 15 residues long. Germline V lookup: CDR1 MRHNA, CDR2 SNTAGT. Trimming pared 3 bases from V and 4 bases from J, leaving 15 bases between. The CDR3 here is CASSEGREGGTEAFF. CDR3 nucleotides: TGTGCCAGCAGTGAAGGAAGGGAAGGCGGCACTGAAGCTTTCTTT.

The V and J genes are TRBV7-2 and TRBJ1-2; D is possibly TRBD1 (5 bases). Between the trimmed V and J ends, which lost 1 base and 7 bases, there was a span of 22 bases. This CDR3 region has 17 residues. CDR1 and CDR2 from the germline V gene are SGHTA and FQGNSA. The CDR3 DNA sequence: TGTGCCAGCAGCTTAGTGGGGCAGGTTCGAGGTCCTTCTGGCTACACCTTC. Amino acid sequence: CASSLVGQVRGPSGYTF.

The chain employs TRBV6-4 and TRBJ1-2, with 8 bases matching TRBD1. The CDR3 is made up of 15 amino acids. Germline V CDR1 and CDR2: MRHNA, SNTAGT. The trim removed 5 bases at V and 8 bases at J, leaving 13 bases unmatched. As DNA, the CDR3 is TGTGCCAGCAGTCCAGGGGGCGCGGGCTCCTACGGCTACACCTTC. This sequence encodes CASSPGGAGSYGYTF.

This clonotype was observed a single time. V gene TRBV6-5 combines with J gene TRBJ2-1; D is undetermined. V was shortened by 3 bases and J by 5 bases, with 8 bases between the two germline ends. The length of the CDR3 is 13 residues. Per the germline V gene, CDR1 is MNHEY and CDR2 is SVGAGI. The CDR3 is CASSYRANNEQFF. The CDR3 region has the DNA TGTGCCAGCAGTTATAGGGCGAACAATGAGCAGTTCTTC.

By share of the sample, this clonotype is large. The rearrangement joins TRBV10-3 to TRBJ2-3; 7 bases align to TRBD2. From germline, CDR1 is ENHRY and CDR2 SYGVKD. The CDR3 has 15 amino acids. V shed 6 bases and J 1 base; nucleotides not matched to a gene: 7. The CDR3 bases are TGTGCCATCAGCCCCTGGGGGGGGGGCACAGATACGCAGTATTTT. Its protein is CAISPWGGGTDTQYF.